This TCR beta chain was found in a study of cytomegalovirus exposure and HLA in healthy donors. Concerning this clone: Its antigen is as yet unknown.

The protocol was immunoSEQ multiplex PCR, while the TCRdb copy is restricted to in-frame clones and leaves out a portion. The sample has about 150,000 clones, about 88% seen once. Study outcomes and limitations: Among TCR sequences, most were rare, though some public TCRs appeared in many donors. The study labeled approximately 150 TCR beta chains cytomegalovirus-associated.

Separation from the approximately 660-subject first cohort characterized the approximately 120-subject validation cohort, to which the donors belonged. The receptor was isolated from a man aged 18-30 years in good health and CMV-seropositive. Sequencing was done on a sample of PBMCs.

CDR3 loop: CASMDRNLRARPGNTIYF. For the CDR3, the DNA is TGTGCCAGTATGGACAGGAATCTCCGGGCGCGGCCCGGAAACACCATATATTTT. The rearrangement links TRBV19 to TRBJ1-3, with 7 bases fitting TRBD1. The CDR3 is made up of 18 amino acids. CDR1 is LNHDA and CDR2 is SQIVND in the germline V gene (reference sequence). The V segment lost 7 bases and the J segment 4 bases; nucleotides outside the gene matches: 19.